This passage covers 9 T cell receptor beta chains from one sample sequenced in a study of blood T cells in healthy people across ages. Sample-barcoded 5' priming and a J-beta primer mix drove a second PCR of roughly 7 to 11 cycles. TCRdb ran MiXCR on the 5' RACE reads and lists one entry per CDR3 protein. The data contain more than 700,000 distinct CDR3 sequences, 53% of them singletons. The sequenced material came from blood. The receptors shown here come from a man of 80 years or more in good health.

V is TRBV6-5 and J is TRBJ2-6, with D perhaps TRBD2 (5 bases). The CDR3 loop spans 16 amino acids. V was pared by 0 bases and J by 3 bases, with 9 bases between. Germline V gene sequence: CDR1 MNHEY, CDR2 SVGAGI. The CDR3 sequence: CASSYSTGFGANVLTF. CDR3 bases: TGTGCCAGCAGTTACTCGACGGGGTTTGGGGCCAACGTCCTGACTTTC.

The V and J genes are TRBV29-1 and TRBJ2-5; 10 nucleotides align to TRBD1. Germline V CDR1 and CDR2: SQVTM, ANQGSEA. V trimming: 8 bases; J trimming: 10 bases; junction bases outside the gene matches: 13. The CDR3 is made up of 13 amino acids. CDR3 loop: CSSKGRTGGSQYF. CDR3 DNA sequence: TGCAGCTCTAAGGGAAGGACAGGGGGGAGCCAGTACTTC.

The chain uses TRBV27 and TRBJ2-7, with 8 nucleotides matching TRBD2. The CDR3 sequence is 15 residues long. Germline V gives CDR1 MNHEY, CDR2 SMNVEV (reference sequence). V shed 4 bases and J 4 bases; nucleotides not matched to a gene: 9. Written as DNA, the CDR3 is TGTGCCAGCAGTTCATTAGCGGGAACAGGATACGAGCAGTACTTC. Translation gives CASSSLAGTGYEQYF.

The chain joins TRBV20-1 to TRBJ2-5; TRBD2 is a possible D gene (5 bases). V was shortened by 1 base and J by 7 bases, with 16 bases between the two germline ends. This CDR3 has 14 residues. Germline CDR1 is DFQATT and CDR2 is SNEGSKA (reference sequence). CDR3 protein: CSARVVGEAGTQYF. The CDR3 bases are TGCAGTGCTAGAGTGGTGGGAGAGGCAGGGACCCAGTACTTC.

This clonotype came up a few times. The chain joins TRBV6-1 to TRBJ1-5; 8 bases are shared with TRBD1. This CDR3 is 14 amino acids long. Germline CDR1 is MNHNS and CDR2 is SASEGT. With V trimmed by 6 bases and J by 3 bases, 4 bases remained unmatched. The chain's CDR3 is CASREDRVNQPQHF. The CDR3 region has the DNA TGTGCCAGCAGGGAGGACAGGGTCAATCAGCCCCAGCATTTT.

The V gene is TRBV5-6, the J gene TRBJ2-4; D gene ambiguous. The CDR3 contains 13 residues. Deletions cut 4 bases from V and 6 bases from J, with 11 bases between. CDR1 is SGHDT and CDR2 is YYEEEE in the germline V gene. CDR3 in amino acids: CASSPKGGNIQYF. The CDR3 DNA follows: TGTGCCAGCAGCCCGAAGGGCGGAAACATTCAGTACTTC.

This clonotype was counted only a few times. J is TRBJ2-1 and V is TRBV11-2, with D perhaps assigned TRBD1 or TRBD2 (6 bases each). The V gene's germline CDR1 is SGHAT and CDR2 FQNNGV. The CDR3 is made up of 15 amino acids. V shed 5 bases and J shed 3 bases, with 14 bases lying between them. CDR3 residues: CASSPGASVYNEQFF. DNA of the CDR3: TGTGCCAGCAGCCCAGGGGCTAGCGTCTACAATGAGCAGTTCTTC. The full variable domain, its missing parts supplied by reference TRBV11-2 and TRBJ2-1, is EAGVAQSPRYKIIEKRQSVAFWCNPISGHATLYWYQQILGQGPKLLIQFQNNGVVDDSQLPKDRFSAERLKGVDSTLKIQPAKLEDSAVYLCASSPGASVYNEQFFGPGTRLTVL.

This clonotype was counted a few times. J is TRBJ2-3 and V is TRBV20-1, with 10 bases fitting TRBD2. The length of the CDR3 is 17 residues. V lost 1 base and J lost 0; bases outside the gene matches: 7. The germline gives CDR1 DFQATT, CDR2 SNEGSKA (reference sequence). The CDR3 nucleotides are TGCAGTGCTAGAGCACTCGGACTAGCGGCTAGCACAGATACGCAGTATTTT. It yields the protein CSARALGLAASTDTQYF.

This clonotype has just one count. The chain carries TRBV18 and TRBJ1-2, with 7 bases lining up with TRBD1. The junction had 16 bases not matched to a gene; V was cut back by 6 bases and J by 6 bases. The length of the CDR3 is 16 residues. In germline, CDR1 is KGHSH, CDR2 LQKENI. The CDR3 is CASSLAALRQGDGYTF. In nucleotides, the CDR3 is TGTGCCAGCTCCCTAGCGGCCCTTCGACAGGGTGATGGCTACACCTTC.